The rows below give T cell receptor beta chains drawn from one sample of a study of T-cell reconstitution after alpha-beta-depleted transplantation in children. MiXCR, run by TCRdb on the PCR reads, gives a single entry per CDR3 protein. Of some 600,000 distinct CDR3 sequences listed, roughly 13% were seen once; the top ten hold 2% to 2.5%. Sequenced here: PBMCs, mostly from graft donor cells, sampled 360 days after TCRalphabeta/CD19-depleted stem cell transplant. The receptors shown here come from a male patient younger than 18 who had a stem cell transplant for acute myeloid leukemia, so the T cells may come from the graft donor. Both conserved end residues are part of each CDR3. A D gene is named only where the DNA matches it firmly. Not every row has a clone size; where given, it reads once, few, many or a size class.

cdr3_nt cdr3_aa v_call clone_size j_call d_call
TGTGCCAGCAGCTTTTTGCAGATCGGGACAGGTTTTATGAACACTGAAGCTTTCTTT CASSFLQIGTGFMNTEAFF TRBV11-2 . TRBJ1-1 TRBD1
TGTGCCAGCAGCTCCCCGGCGAGAGAGAAGCAGTTCTTC CASSSPAREKQFF TRBV11-1 many TRBJ2-1 .
TGTGCCAGCAGTATCCTGACTAGCGGGAGGGATGAGCAGTTCTTC CASSILTSGRDEQFF TRBV12-3/TRBV12-4 few TRBJ2-1 TRBD2
TGTGCCACCAGCGGATCGGGACAGGGCACAGATACGCAGTATTTT CATSGSGQGTDTQYF TRBV15 . TRBJ2-3 TRBD1
TGTGCCAGCAGCAAAGCGCGACTAGGCGGTAATTTGCCTTGCTTTAGCTCCTACAATGAGCAGTTCTTC CASSKARLGGNLPCFSSYNEQFF TRBV21-1 few TRBJ2-1 .
TGCAGCGTTGCCCGTGACAGGGCTAACTATGGCTACACCTTC CSVARDRANYGYTF TRBV29-1 many TRBJ1-2 TRBD1
TGTGCCAGCAGCCCCCGGAGAGGGCAGGGGAACACCGGGGAGCTGTTTTTT CASSPRRGQGNTGELFF TRBV11-2 few TRBJ2-2 .
TGTGCCAGCAGCTTGTGGACGGTACAAGAGACCCAGTACTTC CASSLWTVQETQYF TRBV7-2 . TRBJ2-5 .
TGCAGCGTTATGACAGGGGGAGTTCTTGACTACACCTTC CSVMTGGVLDYTF TRBV29-1 many TRBJ1-2 TRBD1
TGTGCCAGCAGTTTATCGCCCCCGGGACAGGGGGTCTATGGCTACACCTTC CASSLSPPGQGVYGYTF TRBV28 many TRBJ1-2 TRBD1
TGTGCCAGCAGCCCCGGCGGGACTAGCGGGACCGATGAGCAGTTCTTC CASSPGGTSGTDEQFF TRBV11-1 . TRBJ2-1 TRBD2
TGTGCCAGCAGCTTATGGATGTCCGGAGGGGCCTGGGAGACCCAGTACTTC CASSLWMSGGAWETQYF TRBV5-4 few TRBJ2-5 .
TGTGCCAGCAGTTCCTTAACAGGACTAGCGGGAAGAGAGACCCAGTACTTC CASSSLTGLAGRETQYF TRBV6-2/TRBV6-3 few TRBJ2-5 TRBD2
TGTGCCAGCTCAGGGGAGCGGACGACCTACGAGCAGTACTTC CASSGERTTYEQYF TRBV18 few TRBJ2-7 .
TGTGCCAGCAGTTTAGCTAGCGGGATTAATGAGCAGTTCTTC CASSLASGINEQFF TRBV12-3/TRBV12-4 many TRBJ2-1 TRBD2
TGCAGCGTTCGTGCCGGGAAAGGGATAGATACGCAGTATTTT CSVRAGKGIDTQYF TRBV29-1 many TRBJ2-3 .
TGTGCCAGCAGCTTAGAGCCTAGCGGCATTCAGTACTTC CASSLEPSGIQYF TRBV7-8 many TRBJ2-4 TRBD2
TGTGCCAGCAGCCAACCGAAAGGGCTGGGGGCCAACGTCCTGACTTTC CASSQPKGLGANVLTF TRBV14 few TRBJ2-6 .